This entry lists 9 T cell receptor beta chains sequenced from one sample in a study of beta chain features in type 1 diabetes. The investigators reverse transcribed all of the isolated RNA, so they sequenced expressed TCRB transcripts. TCRdb's copy holds only in-frame clones and misses some; the assay was immunoSEQ multiplex PCR. Here the sample spans about 350,000 clones, around 20% being singletons. The sequenced material came from naive CD4+ T cells from blood. The receptors derive from a woman between 18 and 29 years old in good health.

This clone was observed a handful of times. The chain carries TRBV18 and TRBJ1-2; no clear D. Deletions cut 0 bases from V and 7 bases from J, with 15 bases between. The CDR3 runs to 15 residues. Germline V gives CDR1 KGHSH, CDR2 LQKENI. The chain's CDR3 is CASSPPFSREGGYTF. CDR3 DNA sequence: TGTGCCAGCTCACCACCCTTTTCCCGAGAGGGTGGCTACACCTTC.

Only a few counts were recorded for this clone. V and J are TRBV7-2 and TRBJ2-5; 10 bases are shared with TRBD1. Losses at the gene ends were 5 bases for V and 5 bases for J; bases not matched to a gene: 8. This CDR3 contains 15 residues. Looked up from germline, CDR1 is SGHTA and CDR2 is FQGNSA. CDR3 loop: CASSPMGQGIETQYF. The CDR3 bases are TGTGCCAGCAGCCCGATGGGACAGGGGATTGAGACCCAGTACTTC.

Turning to this clone: The same CDR3 is also encoded by other DNA sequences in this sample. The V and J genes are TRBV5-1 and TRBJ1-1; D unclear. CDR1 and CDR2 from the germline V gene are SGHRS and YFSETQ. Trimming took off 0 bases at V and 1 base at J, with 7 bases between the two ends. This CDR3 has 14 amino acids. CDR3 region: CASSLVAGNTEAFF. The CDR3 coding sequence is TGCGCCAGCAGCTTGGTTGCGGGGAACACTGAAGCTTTCTTT.

The chain is built from TRBV7-8 and TRBJ2-5, with D possibly TRBD2 on 5 matching bases. This CDR3 region has 13 residues. Trimming left V 1 base short and J 5 bases short, with 8 bases between. Germline V gives CDR1 SGHVS, CDR2 FQNEAQ. DNA for the CDR3: TGTGCCAGCAGCTTAGTACTAGGGGAGACCCAGTACTTC. Translation gives CASSLVLGETQYF.

This clone was detected a few times. This chain uses TRBV5-1 with TRBJ2-1; TRBD2 matches at 7 bases. The J segment lost 8 bases and the V segment lost 0 bases, leaving 5 bases of the junction unmatched. CDR1 is SGHRS, CDR2 YFSETQ, per germline. The CDR3 is made up of 14 amino acids. This chain's CDR3 is CASSLEKGRDEQFF. The CDR3 coding sequence is TGCGCCAGCAGCTTGGAGAAGGGGAGGGATGAGCAGTTCTTC.

The chain employs TRBV30 and TRBJ1-6; 9 positions agree with TRBD1. Germline CDR1 and CDR2: GTSNPN and SVGIG (reference sequence). The J segment lost 7 bases and the V segment lost 1 base, leaving 5 bases of the junction unmatched. CDR3 length equals 15 residues. The DNA of the CDR3 is TGTGCCTGGAGTGCCTCGGGACAGGGAAATTCACCCCTCCACTTT. This gives the protein CAWSASGQGNSPLHF.

This clone was detected a few times. The rearrangement uses TRBV7-9 and TRBJ1-2, with 8 bases lining up with TRBD1. Trimming removed 0 bases from V and 8 bases from J; junction bases left unmatched: 11. CDR1 and CDR2 from the germline V gene are SEHNR and FQNEAQ (reference sequence). This CDR3 is built from 16 residues. This chain's CDR3 is CASSLAYGTGFFGYTF. The CDR3 nucleotides read TGTGCCAGCAGCTTAGCGTACGGGACAGGTTTTTTCGGCTACACCTTC.

The chain joins TRBV18 to TRBJ1-1, with D perhaps TRBD1 (6 bases). The length of the CDR3 is 15 residues. The germline V gene has CDR1 KGHSH and CDR2 LQKENI. V dropped 0 bases and J dropped 0 bases, with 8 bases sitting between them. Written as DNA, the CDR3 is TGTGCCAGCTCACCACCGGGGGCCCTGAACACTGAAGCTTTCTTT. Amino acids: CASSPPGALNTEAFF.

This sequence joins TRBV11-3 and TRBJ2-1; TRBD1 agrees at 9 bases. CDR1 is SGHNT and CDR2 is YENEEA in the germline V gene. This CDR3 spans 15 amino acids. V dropped 3 bases and J dropped 0; count of bases not matched to a gene: 0. The CDR3 region has the DNA TGTGCCAGCAGCTTGGGACAGGGCTCCTACAATGAGCAGTTCTTC. It is translated as CASSLGQGSYNEQFF.